The rows below give T cell receptor beta chains drawn from one sample of a study of cytomegalovirus exposure and HLA in healthy donors. Produced via immunoSEQ multiplex PCR; TCRdb's table is partial and in-frame only. The sample lists roughly 140,000 clones; roughly 80% were seen once. Sequencing was performed on PBMCs. Receptors were obtained from a woman aged 40 to 50 in good health and CMV-seropositive. Each CDR3 is given with its conserved first and last residue. A D gene is named only where the DNA matches it firmly. Clone size, where shown, is once, few, many, or a class for clones that have expanded.

>TRBD1|TRBJ1-2|few|TRBV28
TGTGCCAGCAGTTTGGACAGGGTTAATGGCTACACCTTC
CASSLDRVNGYTF
>TRBD1|TRBJ1-6|-|TRBV5-6
TGTGCCAGCAGCGGGGGACAGGGAGAGAATTCACCCCTCCACTTT
CASSGGQGENSPLHF
>TRBD1|TRBJ1-1|-|TRBV5-6
TGTGCCAGCAGCTCCGGGACAGGGATGACTGAAGCTTTCTTT
CASSSGTGMTEAFF
>-|TRBJ2-6|-|TRBV4-2
TGTGCCAGCAGCCCTTTAGCTGGAGGGGCCAACGTCCTGACTTTC
CASSPLAGGANVLTF
>TRBD2|TRBJ2-7|-|TRBV5-4
TGTGCCAGCAGCCTGGGAGGCAGCGGGAGGTCCCGAAGGGAGCAGTACTTC
CASSLGGSGRSRREQYF
>TRBD1|TRBJ1-3|-|TRBV28
TGTGCCAGCAGAACCAGGGACAGCTTCTCTGGAAACACCATATATTTT
CASRTRDSFSGNTIYF
>-|TRBJ2-3|-|TRBV7-8
TGTGCCAGCAGCTTAGAAAGTAGCACCGTTTCGCAGTATTTT
CASSLESSTVSQYF
>TRBD2|TRBJ2-3|-|TRBV4-3
TGCGCCAGCAGCCAAGGTCGCGGGGGGGTCGCAGATACGCAGTATTTT
CASSQGRGGVADTQYF
>TRBD1|TRBJ2-5|-|TRBV16
TGTGCCAGCAGCCTAACAGGGGCCCAAGAGACCCAGTACTTC
CASSLTGAQETQYF
>TRBD2|TRBJ2-3|-|TRBV6-5
TGTGCCAGCAGTGCACTAGCGGGGGGCACAGATACGCAGTATTTT
CASSALAGGTDTQYF
>-|TRBJ2-2|-|TRBV28
TGTGCCAGCAGTTTATCAGGGCTCCCCCGCCCCACCGGGGAGCTGTTTTTT
CASSLSGLPRPTGELFF
>TRBD1|TRBJ2-7|-|TRBV19
TGTGCCAGCACGGGACAGTATTACGAGCAGTACTTC
CASTGQYYEQYF
>TRBD2|TRBJ2-2|-|TRBV5-1
TGCGCCAGCAGCCTCGGGACTAGCGGGAGGGTCGGCGGGGAGCTGTTTTTT
CASSLGTSGRVGGELFF
>TRBD2|TRBJ2-7|-|TRBV5-4
TGTGCCAGCAGCATGGGACTAGCGGGGGGGTCCTACGAGCAGTACTTC
CASSMGLAGGSYEQYF
>TRBD1|TRBJ2-7|-|TRBV7-9
TGTGCCAGCAGCTTAATCGGGACAGGGGGGAATGGAGAGCAGTACTTC
CASSLIGTGGNGEQYF
>-|TRBJ1-4|-|TRBV6-1
TGTGCCAGCAGTGTAGAGGGTATGGGTAATGAAAAACTGTTTTTT
CASSVEGMGNEKLFF
>-|TRBJ1-3|-|TRBV28
TGTGCCAGCAGTTTAAGTCGGGTCTCTGGAAACACCATATATTTT
CASSLSRVSGNTIYF
>TRBD2|TRBJ2-2|-|TRBV7-3
TGTGCCAGCAGCCCGCTAATAGCGGGAGGGCCGGACACCGGGGAGCTGTTTTTT
CASSPLIAGGPDTGELFF
>-|TRBJ1-2|-|TRBV5-1
TGCGCCAGCAGCTTGGCCCTCGGACAGCCGGGCTACACCTTC
CASSLALGQPGYTF
>-|TRBJ2-7|-|TRBV28
TGTGCCAGCAGAATCCCGAGGGGGGGTTCCTACGAGCAGTACTTC
CASRIPRGGSYEQYF
>-|TRBJ2-4|-|TRBV4-1
TGCGCCAGCAGCCAAGTTGGCGGGTTAGCCAAAAACATTCAGTACTTC
CASSQVGGLAKNIQYF
>TRBD1|TRBJ2-6|-|TRBV9
TGTGCCAGCAGCACCCCGACAGGGGAACTACCTGGGGCCAACGTCCTGACTTTC
CASSTPTGELPGANVLTF
>-|TRBJ2-7|-|TRBV6-5
TGTGCCAGCAGTTATGACAGTCTCTCCTACGAGCAGTACTTC
CASSYDSLSYEQYF
>-|TRBJ2-3|-|TRBV5-6
TGTGCCAGCAGCTTTGGGGGCACTAGCACAGATACGCAGTATTTT
CASSFGGTSTDTQYF
>-|TRBJ2-1|once|TRBV5-6
TGTGCCAGCAGCTTTCAATACAATGAGCAGTTCTTC
CASSFQYNEQFF
>TRBD2|TRBJ2-2|-|TRBV6-5
TGTGCCAGCAGTTCACCTAGCGGGAGATCGGTCGGGGAGCTGTTTTTT
CASSSPSGRSVGELFF
>TRBD2|TRBJ2-3|-|TRBV7-9
TGTGCCAGCAGCCCCAGCGGGGGGAGCCGAACTAGCACAGATACGCAGTATTTT
CASSPSGGSRTSTDTQYF
>-|TRBJ1-2|few|TRBV27
TGTGCCAGCAGTATGGGCAGGGGCTATGGCTACACCTTC
CASSMGRGYGYTF